The 25 T cell receptor beta chains listed next were all sequenced from one sample in a study of cytomegalovirus exposure and HLA in healthy donors. The PCR contained 60 Vbeta and 13 Jbeta primers. The repertoire was sequenced with immunoSEQ multiplex PCR; TCRdb's copy has only in-frame clones and lacks some. The sample consists of over 110,000 clones, around 79% of them appearing once. The specimen sequenced was PBMCs. The receptors come from a man younger than 35 in good health and CMV-seronegative.

The chain recombines TRBV6-1 with TRBJ1-2; TRBD1 is a possible D gene (5 bases). The length of the CDR3 is 14 residues. Trimming removed 1 base from V and 5 bases from J, with 11 bases in between. The germline V gene has CDR1 MNHNS and CDR2 SASEGT. CDR3 in DNA: TGTGCCAGCAGTGAAGGGGGGGTCCCATATGGCTACACCTTC. Encoded protein: CASSEGGVPYGYTF.

The sample holds a few counts of this clone. This CDR3 is also generated by other DNA sequences in the sample. The V and J genes are TRBV5-1 and TRBJ2-6, with 7 bases that match TRBD1. Germline V lookup: CDR1 SGHRS, CDR2 YFSETQ. After removal of 0 bases from V and 0 bases from J, the junction contained 6 bases not matched to a gene. The CDR3 covers 18 residues. CDR3 sequence: CASSLVTGPSSGANVLTF. The CDR3 nucleotides read TGCGCCAGCAGCTTGGTGACAGGGCCGAGCTCTGGGGCCAACGTCCTGACTTTC.

The chain carries TRBV19 and TRBJ1-4; D is undetermined. Trimming cost V 6 bases and J 0 bases, with 11 bases left between them. Germline CDR1 LNHDA, CDR2 SQIVND (reference sequence). This CDR3 is built from 15 residues. The CDR3 region is CASRAEGSTNEKLFF. The DNA for the CDR3 is TGTGCCAGTAGGGCGGAAGGATCAACTAATGAAAAACTGTTTTTT.

The chain employs TRBV11-2 and TRBJ2-5; 7 bases are a match to TRBD1. V was clipped by 5 bases and J by 1 base; unmatched bases: 7. CDR3 size: 15 residues. Looked up from germline, CDR1 is SGHAT and CDR2 is FQNNGV. CDR3 DNA: TGTGCCAGCAGCCTCGGGACAGCAGTCCAAGAGACCCAGTACTTC. Its translation: CASSLGTAVQETQYF.

This chain connects TRBV4-2 to TRBJ2-2; 7 bases line up with TRBD2. The CDR3 is 15 amino acids. Germline CDR1 and CDR2: LGHNA and YNFKEQ. V shed 4 bases and J 1 base; nucleotides not matched to a gene: 3. CDR3 DNA: TGTGCCAGCAGCCCGTTAGCGGGGAACACCGGGGAGCTGTTTTTT. It translates to CASSPLAGNTGELFF.

V is TRBV29-1 and J is TRBJ1-1; 7 positions agree with TRBD1. Germline CDR1 is SQVTM and CDR2 is ANQGSEA. The CDR3 sequence is 15 residues long. V dropped 4 bases and J dropped 0; count of bases not matched to a gene: 8. The CDR3 DNA follows: TGCAGCGTTGTTGTGCCGACAGGGATGAACACTGAAGCTTTCTTT. It specifies CSVVVPTGMNTEAFF.

The chain recombines TRBV7-9 with TRBJ1-3, with TRBD1 matching over 8 bases. Germline V gene lookup returns CDR1 SEHNR and CDR2 FQNEAQ (reference sequence). With V trimmed by 0 bases and J by 2 bases, 3 bases remained unmatched. The CDR3 length is 16 residues. In DNA form, the CDR3 reads TGTGCCAGCAGCTTAGCCAGGGGGCAAGCTGGAAACACCATATATTTT. Its protein product is CASSLARGQAGNTIYF.

In its sample, this clone was seen a few times. This rearrangement joins TRBV7-2 to TRBJ1-6; 7 bases line up with TRBD1. Germline CDR1 reads SGHTA; CDR2 reads FQGNSA. Losses at the gene ends were 4 bases for V and 7 bases for J; bases not matched to a gene: 7. This CDR3 region has 15 residues. The CDR3 DNA reads as TGTGCCAGCAGCTCCGAAGGGGGCGCGAATTCACCCCTCCACTTT. Translation: CASSSEGGANSPLHF.

The chain carries TRBV2 and TRBJ2-5; D may be TRBD2 (5 bases). CDR1 and CDR2 from the germline V gene are SNHLY and FYNNEI. V was clipped by 8 bases and J by 0 bases, with 13 bases between them. The CDR3 contains 14 residues. CDR3 residues: CASHERKYQETQYF. CDR3 sequence (DNA): TGTGCCAGCCATGAGCGGAAGTACCAAGAGACCCAGTACTTC.

This chain links TRBV7-9 with TRBJ1-6; D is possibly TRBD1 (5 bases). V lost 2 bases and J lost 7, with 12 bases in between. CDR3 length: 15 amino acids. Looked up from germline, CDR1 is SEHNR and CDR2 is FQNEAQ (reference sequence). The CDR3 DNA follows: TGTGCCAGCAGCTTATTCCAGGGTGGGAATTCACCCCTCCACTTT. Residues: CASSLFQGGNSPLHF.

V gene TRBV7-9 combines with J gene TRBJ1-1; 7 positions agree with TRBD1. With V trimmed by 5 bases and J by 6 bases, 12 bases remained unmatched. The CDR3 is 15 residues long. In germline, CDR1 is SEHNR, CDR2 FQNEAQ (reference sequence). The CDR3 is CASSLRQGVGSEAFF. CDR3 DNA: TGTGCCAGCAGCCTCAGACAGGGAGTAGGGTCTGAAGCTTTCTTT. Full variable domain (outside the CDR3, taken from reference TRBV7-9 and TRBJ1-1): DTGVSQNPRHKITKRGQNVTFRCDPISEHNRLYWYRQTLGQGPEFLTYFQNEAQLEKSRLLSDRFSAERPKGSFSTLEIQRTEQGDSAMYLCASSLRQGVGSEAFFGQGTRLTVV.

The genes are TRBV4-3 and TRBJ2-5; TRBD2 aligns across 13 bases. This CDR3 has 18 residues. Germline-derived CDR1 and CDR2 are LGHNA and YSLEER. With V trimmed by 1 base and J by 4 bases, 9 bases remained unmatched. The CDR3 DNA sequence: TGCGCCAGCAGCCAAGTCGCGGGACTAGCGGGGTTTGGAGAGACCCAGTACTTC. Translating it yields CASSQVAGLAGFGETQYF.

This clone has more than one count but fewer than ten. The gene calls are TRBV5-6 and TRBJ1-4; TRBD1 agrees at 8 bases. V shed 0 bases, J shed 8 bases, and the junction held 18 bases outside the gene matches. Germline CDR1 is SGHDT and CDR2 is YYEEEE. The CDR3 covers 19 residues. For the CDR3, the DNA is TGTGCCAGCAGCTTGGGAGAGGGACCTAGGACAGGGTCAGGAGAAAAACTGTTTTTT. This codes for CASSLGEGPRTGSGEKLFF.

The chain is built from TRBV4-2 and TRBJ2-1, with TRBD2 identical over 9 bases. The CDR3 consists of 16 residues. The V segment lost 4 bases and the J segment 6 bases; nucleotides outside the gene matches: 10. CDR1 LGHNA and CDR2 YNFKEQ come from the germline V gene. CDR3 sequence: CASSPPASGDFNEQFF. CDR3 bases: TGTGCCAGCAGCCCCCCAGCTAGCGGGGATTTCAATGAGCAGTTCTTC.

The V gene is TRBV5-1, the J gene TRBJ1-1; the match to TRBD1 covers 9 bases. The CDR3 runs to 13 residues. Germline V gene lookup returns CDR1 SGHRS and CDR2 YFSETQ. V was pared by 0 bases and J by 13 bases, with 7 bases of the junction left unmatched. The CDR3 spells CASSLAGQGFGFF. The CDR3 DNA is TGCGCCAGCAGCTTGGCGGGACAGGGATTCGGTTTCTTT. The full variable domain, with the rest looked up from reference TRBV5-1 and TRBJ1-1, is KAGVTQTPRYLIKTRGQQVTLSCSPISGHRSVSWYQQTPGQGLQFLFEYFSETQRNKGNFPGRFSGRQFSNSRSEMNVSTLELGDSALYLCASSLAGQGFGFFGQGTRLTVV.

V gene TRBV19 combines with J gene TRBJ1-6, with no clear D. Trimming removed 7 bases at V and 3 bases at J, with 10 bases between. CDR1 is LNHDA and CDR2 is SQIVND in the germline V gene (reference sequence). The CDR3 contains 14 residues. The CDR3 DNA is TGTGCCAGTAATTATCAGGACTATAATTCACCCCTCCACTTT. Translated, it gives CASNYQDYNSPLHF.

V and J are TRBV5-1 and TRBJ2-2; D perhaps matches TRBD1 (6 bases). Trimming left V 7 bases short and J 0 bases short, with 10 bases between. CDR3 size: 14 residues. The V gene's germline CDR1 is SGHRS and CDR2 YFSETQ. CDR3 in amino acids: CASSRTANTGELFF. The CDR3 nucleotides are TGCGCCAGCTCCCGGACAGCGAACACCGGGGAGCTGTTTTTT.

The chain employs TRBV5-4 and TRBJ2-7; a possible D gene is TRBD2 (5 bases). Germline CDR1 SGHNT, CDR2 YYREEE (reference sequence). CDR3 length equals 12 residues. V was shortened by 0 bases and J by 5 bases, with 6 bases between the two germline ends. The CDR3 region has the DNA TGTGCCAGCAGCTTGGCGGGAAACGAGCAGTACTTC. Translated, it gives CASSLAGNEQYF.

This clone is a singleton in its sample. This chain links TRBV5-4 with TRBJ2-1; a weak D match, TRBD2 (5 bases). Trimming stripped 2 bases from V and 10 bases from J, with 10 bases between. The CDR3 loop spans 12 amino acids. The germline V gene has CDR1 SGHNT and CDR2 YYREEE (reference sequence). CDR3 in amino acids: CASSFEGGEQFF. CDR3 DNA sequence: TGTGCCAGCAGCTTCGAGGGCGGGGAGCAGTTCTTC.

The chain recombines TRBV11-2 with TRBJ1-2; 8 bases match TRBD1. J lost 7 bases, V lost 5 bases, and 15 bases had no gene match. The CDR3 runs to 16 residues. Germline CDR1 reads SGHAT; CDR2 reads FQNNGV. This chain's CDR3 is CASSPLTGANLGGYTF. Written as DNA, the CDR3 is TGTGCCAGCAGCCCTTTGACAGGGGCCAACCTCGGTGGCTACACCTTC.

The chain couples TRBV6-1 to TRBJ2-1; a possible D gene is TRBD1 (6 bases). Germline CDR1 and CDR2: MNHNS and SASEGT. V gave up 6 bases and J gave up 4 bases, with 10 bases separating them. The CDR3 covers 13 residues. The CDR3 sequence: CASSRGRYNEQFF. Written as DNA, the CDR3 is TGTGCCAGCAGCAGGGGTCGTTACAATGAGCAGTTCTTC.

This clone occurred a few times. V and J are TRBV2 and TRBJ2-2; D may be TRBD1 (5 bases). V was pared by 3 bases and J by 7 bases, with 18 bases between. CDR1 is SNHLY and CDR2 is FYNNEI in the germline V gene. This CDR3 has 16 residues. DNA for the CDR3: TGTGCCAGCAGTGACGCAGGGTTCTCCAGAGACGGGGAGCTGTTTTTT. It specifies CASSDAGFSRDGELFF.

This clone was seen only a few times. The J gene is TRBJ1-2, the V gene TRBV4-3; unclear D gene. V was pared by 0 bases and J by 4 bases, with 18 bases between. This CDR3 is built from 17 residues. Germline loops: CDR1 LGHNA, CDR2 YSLEER. The CDR3 is CASSQDRQAPSSYGYTF. The CDR3 DNA reads as TGCGCCAGCAGCCAAGATAGGCAGGCTCCCTCGAGCTATGGCTACACCTTC.

The V and J genes are TRBV4-3 and TRBJ1-4; possibly TRBD1 for D (6 bases). CDR1 and CDR2 from the germline V gene are LGHNA and YSLEER. This CDR3 spans 16 amino acids. Trimming left V 0 bases short and J 8 bases short, with 16 bases between. DNA for the CDR3: TGCGCCAGCAGCCAAGAGCATCACAGGGCCCACGAAAAACTGTTTTTT. It specifies CASSQEHHRAHEKLFF.

The chain is built from TRBV9 and TRBJ1-5, with D hard to call. Germline loops: CDR1 SGDLS, CDR2 YYNGEE. V lost 0 bases, J lost 4 bases, and 11 bases lay in between. This CDR3 has 15 amino acids. In DNA, the CDR3 is TGTGCCAGCAGCGTAGGAGGGTCAGAGAATCAGCCCCAGCATTTT. Translation gives CASSVGGSENQPQHF.